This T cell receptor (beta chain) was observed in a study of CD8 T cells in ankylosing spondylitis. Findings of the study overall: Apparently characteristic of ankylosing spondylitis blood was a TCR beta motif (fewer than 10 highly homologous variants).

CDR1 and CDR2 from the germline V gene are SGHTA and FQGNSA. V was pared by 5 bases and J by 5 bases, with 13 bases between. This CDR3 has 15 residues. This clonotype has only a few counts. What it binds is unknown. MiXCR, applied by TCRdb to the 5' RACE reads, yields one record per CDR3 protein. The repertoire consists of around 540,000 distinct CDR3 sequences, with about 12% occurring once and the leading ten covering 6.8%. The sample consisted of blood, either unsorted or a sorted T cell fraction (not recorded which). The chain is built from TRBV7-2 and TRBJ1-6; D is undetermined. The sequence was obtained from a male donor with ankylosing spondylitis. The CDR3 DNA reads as TGTGCCAGCAGCGTCGCGCCGGGGAATAATTCACCCCTCCACTTT. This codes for CASSVAPGNNSPLHF.